The next 13 T cell receptor beta chains were all read from a single sample in a study of PD-1 blockade in classical Hodgkin lymphoma. Profiling relied on immunoSEQ multiplex PCR, and the TCRdb table lists in-frame clones only, not all of them. The sample lists about 21,000 clones; roughly 94% were seen once. Time point specified: newly diagnosed, previously untreated cHL patient sample. Sequencing input: peripheral blood mononuclear cells (PBMCs). These receptors came from a human donor with classical Hodgkin lymphoma.

The chain has TRBV4-1 and TRBJ1-5; 7 bases align to TRBD1. The length of the CDR3 is 15 residues. Germline CDR1 and CDR2: MGHRA and YSYEKL. The ends lost 4 bases at V and 3 bases at J; junction bases unmatched: 6. CDR3 region: CASSPKGTDNQPQHF. CDR3 sequence (DNA): TGCGCCAGCAGCCCCAAGGGGACAGACAATCAGCCCCAGCATTTT.

This clone was seen only once. V and J are TRBV18 and TRBJ1-3, with 7 positions matching TRBD1. V lost 5 bases and J lost 4; bases outside the gene matches: 8. CDR1 KGHSH and CDR2 LQKENI come from the germline V gene. CDR3 length: 15 residues. CDR3 region: CASSRQGPSGNTIYF. As DNA, the CDR3 is TGTGCCAGCTCAAGACAGGGCCCTTCCGGAAACACCATATATTTT.

The V gene is TRBV4-1, the J gene TRBJ2-2; 12 positions match TRBD2. CDR3 length: 18 residues. V dropped 3 bases and J dropped 3; count of bases not matched to a gene: 8. Per germline, CDR1 MGHRA and CDR2 YSYEKL. The CDR3 DNA is TGCGCCAGCAGCCACGGCCAACTAGCGGGGGGATACACCGGGGAGCTGTTTTTT. Translating it yields CASSHGQLAGGYTGELFF.

This rearrangement joins TRBV7-2 to TRBJ2-1; 12 nucleotides line up with TRBD2. The CDR3 runs to 16 residues. V was clipped by 1 base and J by 10 bases; unmatched bases: 8. Germline CDR1 SGHTA, CDR2 FQGNSA. CDR3 DNA: TGTGCCAGCAGCTTAGGGTCCCTAGCGGGGGGGGCGGAGCAGTTCTTC. Amino acids: CASSLGSLAGGAEQFF.

The chain links TRBV5-1 to TRBJ1-2; 7 bases fit TRBD1. Germline lookup yields CDR1 SGHRS and CDR2 YFSETQ. This CDR3 has 17 residues. V trimming: 1 base; J trimming: 4 bases; junction bases outside the gene matches: 13. CDR3 region: CASSLTATGTAFYGYTF. CDR3 sequence (DNA): TGCGCCAGCAGCTTGACGGCAACCGGGACAGCCTTCTATGGCTACACCTTC.

The V and J genes are TRBV7-8 and TRBJ1-1; D is ambiguous. The CDR3 loop spans 13 amino acids. V lost 0 bases, J lost 7 bases, and 9 bases lay in between. Germline V gene sequence: CDR1 SGHVS, CDR2 FQNEAQ. The CDR3 nucleotides are TGTGCCAGCAGCTTAGCTGGGGTGGGTGAAGCTTTCTTT. Protein sequence: CASSLAGVGEAFF. Variable domain in full (rest from reference TRBV7-8 and TRBJ1-1): GAGVSQSPRYKVAKRGQDVALRCDPISGHVSLFWYQQALGQGPEFLTYFQNEAQLDKSGLPSDRFFAERPEGSVSTLKIQRTQQEDSAVYLCASSLAGVGEAFFGQGTRLTVV.

J is TRBJ2-5 and V is TRBV12-5; the match to TRBD1 covers 8 bases. The CDR3 extends over 15 amino acids. Germline V gene data show CDR1 as LGHNT and CDR2 as FRNRAP. V was clipped by 6 bases and J by 3 bases; unmatched bases: 9. For the CDR3, the DNA is TGTGCTAGTGGCTACTACGGGACAGGCGAAGAGACCCAGTACTTC. This codes for CASGYYGTGEETQYF.

V is TRBV19 and J is TRBJ1-3, with 8 bases lining up with TRBD1. CDR3 length: 14 amino acids. Germline assignment: CDR1 LNHDA and CDR2 SQIVND (reference sequence). J lost 0 bases, V lost 11 bases, and 6 bases had no gene match. CDR3 bases: TGTGCCTCAGACAGGGGCGGCTCTGGAAACACCATATATTTT. Amino acid sequence: CASDRGGSGNTIYF.

The chain combines TRBV6-6 with TRBJ1-4, with 7 bases lining up with TRBD1. Germline CDR1 and CDR2: MNHNY and SVGAGI (reference sequence). V lost 2 bases to trimming and J lost 4 bases; unmatched junction nucleotides: 7. The CDR3 consists of 16 residues. The CDR3 nucleotides are TGTGCCAGCAGTTACCCACAGGGGCCTAATAATGAAAAACTGTTTTTT. It codes for CASSYPQGPNNEKLFF.

This sequence joins TRBV5-1 and TRBJ2-3; TRBD2 aligns across 10 bases. Germline V gene lookup returns CDR1 SGHRS and CDR2 YFSETQ. The junction had 12 bases not matched to a gene; V was cut back by 2 bases and J by 3 bases. This CDR3 region has 18 residues. CDR3 residues: CASSFRGPLAGVTDTQYF. As DNA, the CDR3 is TGCGCCAGCAGCTTTCGGGGGCCCCTAGCGGGGGTGACAGATACGCAGTATTTT.

V gene TRBV9 combines with J gene TRBJ2-1, with TRBD2 identical over 7 bases. The CDR3 sequence is 16 residues long. Per the germline V gene, CDR1 is SGDLS and CDR2 is YYNGEE. V gave up 0 bases and J gave up 4 bases; unmatched junction bases: 7. The CDR3, as DNA: TGTGCCAGCAGCGTAGGTTTGGGGGGGACTTACAATGAGCAGTTCTTC. Protein: CASSVGLGGTYNEQFF.

The chain uses TRBV4-1 and TRBJ2-1; weak D call: TRBD1 (6 bases). The CDR3 runs 16 residues. Trimming took 4 bases from V and 3 from J, leaving 16 bases between them. Germline V gives CDR1 MGHRA, CDR2 YSYEKL. Here the CDR3 DNA reads TGCGCCAGCAGCCCCATGGACAGTGCCTTCTACAATGAGCAGTTCTTC. Its protein is CASSPMDSAFYNEQFF.

The rearrangement links TRBV7-2 to TRBJ1-6; no reliable D call. Germline assignment: CDR1 SGHTA and CDR2 FQGNSA. V was trimmed by 1 base and J by 4 bases, leaving 14 bases between them. The CDR3 sequence is 17 residues long. The CDR3 bases are TGTGCCAGCAGCTTAGGACCGAGGGTGCGGTATAATTCACCCCTCCACTTT. It is translated as CASSLGPRVRYNSPLHF.